This T cell receptor (beta chain) was found in a study of T-cell memory formation after mild COVID-19. Study findings and constraints: The pre-infection memory compartment contained some responding clones, suggesting cross-reactive memory joined. While clones contracting from day 15 to 85 were balanced between CD4 and CD8, later expanders leaned CD4+.

Sample barcodes and UMIs were carried by the TCR alpha and TCR beta cDNA libraries that 5'RACE generated with constant-segment primers. TCRdb analysed the 5' RACE reads with MiXCR anew, one entry per CDR3 protein. The sample comprises just over 350,000 distinct CDR3 sequences, 13% to 15% of which are singletons, and roughly 22% rests with the top ten. As for this clonotype: Its antigen remains unknown.

Sequenced material: PBMCs or a T cell subset sorted from them (not recorded which). The TCR originated in a man in his late teens or twenties who had mild COVID-19 (a few samples of this study predate the infection). Cell type and time point are not known.

The CDR3 nucleotides read TGCAGTGCTTCCTCCTCCGCGAGTGAGACCCAGTACTTC. Residues: CSASSSASETQYF. The chain has TRBV20-1 and TRBJ2-5; D remains ambiguous. Trimming removed 5 bases from V and 5 bases from J, with 15 bases in between. Per the germline V gene, CDR1 is DFQATT and CDR2 is SNEGSKA (reference sequence). This CDR3 contains 13 residues.